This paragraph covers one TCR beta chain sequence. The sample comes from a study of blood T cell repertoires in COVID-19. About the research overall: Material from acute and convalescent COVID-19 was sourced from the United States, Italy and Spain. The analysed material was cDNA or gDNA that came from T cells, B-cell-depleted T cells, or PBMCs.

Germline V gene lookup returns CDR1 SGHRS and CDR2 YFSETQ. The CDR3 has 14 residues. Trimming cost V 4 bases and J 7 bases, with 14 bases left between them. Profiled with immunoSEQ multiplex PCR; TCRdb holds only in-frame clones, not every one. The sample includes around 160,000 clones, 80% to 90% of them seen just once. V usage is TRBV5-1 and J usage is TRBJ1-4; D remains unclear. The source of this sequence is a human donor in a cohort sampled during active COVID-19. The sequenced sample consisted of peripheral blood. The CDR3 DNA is TGCGCCAGCAGCCAAAGGTCCTCTAGTGAAAAACTGTTTTTT. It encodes CASSQRSSSEKLFF.